This note documents a single TCR beta chain sequence. What it binds is unknown. Only in-frame clones appear in the TCRdb table, and some are missing; sequencing was by immunoSEQ multiplex PCR. The data hold around 83,000 clones, with 92% observed a single time. These data come from a study of T cell responses to AZD1222 COVID-19 vaccine. Points from the study as a whole: All repertoire sampling was performed exclusively after the peak T cell response. Most donors were white British, females outnumbered males, and clonal diversity was possibly underestimated. A rise in Spike-specific TCR breadth and depth followed two AZD1222 doses. Baseline seropositives among AZD1222 recipients totaled only five or six.

Trimming shortened V by 2 bases and J by 8 bases, and 15 bases separated the two germline ends. Germline CDR1 and CDR2: MNHEY and SVGAGI. The CDR3 runs to 14 residues. This material consisted of peripheral blood, taken on day 0 of AZD1222 vaccination. The chain combines TRBV6-5 with TRBJ1-2; D is possibly TRBD1 (5 bases). The origin of this receptor is an adult in good health. The CDR3 reads CASSYRGARIGYTF. The CDR3 coding sequence is TGTGCCAGCAGTTACCGCGGGGCGAGGATAGGCTACACCTTC.